The clone carrying this T cell receptor (beta chain) was seen ten or more times. Its antigen is still unknown. This specimen comes from a study of molecular identifiers for immune sequencing clone quantification. Study context: Replicate RNA from approximately 20,000 or 98,000 naive CD8 T cells formed five aliquots; four were sequenced. Study-wide points: Clones carrying above 20 RNA copies accounted for over 98% of effector molecules, under 1% in naive cells.

The CDR3 has 14 residues. The V end was cut by 4 bases, the J end by 6 bases, with 13 bases between. The germline V gene has CDR1 MDHEN and CDR2 SYDVKM. CD8+CD4-CCR7+CD45RA+ sorting gave the naive CD8 T cells. Generation of bulk TCR libraries relied on previously described methods and listed TCR primers. TCRdb re-called the PCR reads through MiXCR, storing one row per CDR3 protein. The sample comprises fewer than 350,000 distinct CDR3 sequences, around a fifth of which are singletons, and under 0.95% rests with the top ten. The TCR sequence derives from a human donor in good health. Some libraries in this study had Jurkat cell RNA spiked in. The chain has TRBV28 and TRBJ1-5; D may be TRBD1 (5 bases). Sequencing used naive CD8+ T cells from blood, with Jurkat cell RNA spiked in. As to subset: FACS-sorted CD8+CD4-CCR7+CD45RA+ naive T cells. The CDR3 DNA reads TGTGCCAGCAGTTATCAGGGTATGGGTCAGCCCCAGCATTTT. Translation gives CASSYQGMGQPQHF.